A single sample gave rise to the 2 T cell receptor beta chains below, sequenced in a study of blood T cell repertoires in COVID-19. Measured with immunoSEQ multiplex PCR; TCRdb has only the in-frame clones, and not every one. Seen here are 70,000 to 100,000 clones, around 84% observed once, and the top ten hold around 11%. The specimen was peripheral blood. The source is a human donor in a cohort sampled during active COVID-19.

This clone has a single count. The rearrangement joins TRBV14 to TRBJ2-1, with 8 bases identical to TRBD1. The CDR3 is 12 residues long. Germline V lookup: CDR1 SGHDN, CDR2 FVKESK. Germline trimming cut 3 bases from V and 15 bases from J; bases unmatched to any gene: 7. As DNA, the CDR3 is TGTGCCAGCAGCCACTTCACAGGGGGAACGTTCTTC. Its protein is CASSHFTGGTFF.

The CDR3 nucleotides are TGTGCCAGCAACCCAGTAGCGGGAGCCTACAATGAGCAGTTCTTC. This translates into CASNPVAGAYNEQFF. The chain recombines TRBV7-3 with TRBJ2-1; TRBD2 aligns across 9 bases. There are 15 residues in the CDR3. V gave up 7 bases and J gave up 2 bases; unmatched junction bases: 6. In germline, CDR1 is SGHTA, CDR2 FQGTGA.